These T cell receptor beta chains were read from a single sample in a study of graft-versus-host responses after intestinal transplantation. The repertoire was sequenced with immunoSEQ multiplex PCR; TCRdb's copy has only in-frame clones and lacks some. The sample carries about 16,000 clones, 85% to 95% recorded once. The specimen comprised PBMCs, sampled 23 days after intestinal transplant. These receptors came from a human patient who received an intestinal transplant, so some T cells may come from the graft donor. CDR3s include the opening cysteine and the closing phenylalanine or tryptophan. Fields, in order: D gene, V gene, CDR3 length, J gene, clone size, CDR3 DNA, CDR3 protein. A D gene is named only where the DNA matches it firmly. Expanded clones get a size class; other rows say once, few or many, or leave the size out.

d_call: -; v_call: TRBV7-6; cdr3_length: 13; j_call: TRBJ2-1; clone_size: -; cdr3_nt: TGTGCCAGCAGCCCGTCATTTGACAATGAGCAGTTCTTC; cdr3_aa: CASSPSFDNEQFF
d_call: TRBD1; v_call: TRBV9; cdr3_length: 15; j_call: TRBJ2-7; clone_size: -; cdr3_nt: TGTGCCAGCAGCGCCCGGGACAGGGGGCGCCACGAGCAGTACTTC; cdr3_aa: CASSARDRGRHEQYF
d_call: -; v_call: TRBV27; cdr3_length: 13; j_call: TRBJ2-4; clone_size: -; cdr3_nt: TGTGCCAGCAGGCCCGACCCAGGGAACATTCAGTACTTC; cdr3_aa: CASRPDPGNIQYF
d_call: -; v_call: TRBV28; cdr3_length: 13; j_call: TRBJ2-1; clone_size: -; cdr3_nt: TGTGCCAGCAGTTTCGGGCTAGCCAATGAGCAGTTCTTC; cdr3_aa: CASSFGLANEQFF
d_call: TRBD1; v_call: TRBV7-9; cdr3_length: 17; j_call: TRBJ1-5; clone_size: -; cdr3_nt: TGTGCCAGCAGCCCAAACTATACCACAGGGGGCGGTCAGCCCCAGCATTTT; cdr3_aa: CASSPNYTTGGGQPQHF
d_call: TRBD2; v_call: TRBV27; cdr3_length: 14; j_call: TRBJ2-5; clone_size: -; cdr3_nt: TGTGCCAGCAGACCCGGACTAGTGCGGGAGACCCAGTACTTC; cdr3_aa: CASRPGLVRETQYF
d_call: -; v_call: TRBV6-6; cdr3_length: 13; j_call: TRBJ1-1; clone_size: -; cdr3_nt: TGTGCCAGCAGTTACCTACAGGACACTGAAGCTTTCTTT; cdr3_aa: CASSYLQDTEAFF
d_call: -; v_call: TRBV2; cdr3_length: 14; j_call: TRBJ2-1; clone_size: -; cdr3_nt: TGTGCCAGCAGTGTAGCGGAGGGGTACAATGAGCAGTTCTTC; cdr3_aa: CASSVAEGYNEQFF
d_call: -; v_call: TRBV2; cdr3_length: 16; j_call: TRBJ2-6; clone_size: -; cdr3_nt: TGTGCCAGCAGTGTAGTTCGGAACTCTGGGGCCAACGTCCTGACTTTC; cdr3_aa: CASSVVRNSGANVLTF
d_call: -; v_call: TRBV12-2; cdr3_length: 16; j_call: TRBJ1-5; clone_size: -; cdr3_nt: TGTGCAAGTCGCTTCCCCGCAGGGGGAAGAGATCAGCCCCAGCATTTT; cdr3_aa: CASRFPAGGRDQPQHF
d_call: -; v_call: TRBV7-6; cdr3_length: 16; j_call: TRBJ1-5; clone_size: -; cdr3_nt: TGTGCCAGCAGCTTAGTGGCAGGGGAGTGGGATCAGCCCCAGCATTTT; cdr3_aa: CASSLVAGEWDQPQHF
d_call: -; v_call: TRBV7-9; cdr3_length: 14; j_call: TRBJ2-3; clone_size: few; cdr3_nt: TGTGCCAGCAGCTTAAAGGGACTGCCAGATACGCAGTATTTT; cdr3_aa: CASSLKGLPDTQYF
d_call: -; v_call: TRBV6-1; cdr3_length: 16; j_call: TRBJ2-3; clone_size: once; cdr3_nt: TGTGCCAGCAGTGAAAACCCACCGGGACTGATGGATACGCAGTATTTT; cdr3_aa: CASSENPPGLMDTQYF
d_call: -; v_call: TRBV6-6; cdr3_length: 11; j_call: TRBJ2-3; clone_size: -; cdr3_nt: TGTGCCAGCAGTCTCACAGATACGCAGTATTTT; cdr3_aa: CASSLTDTQYF
d_call: -; v_call: TRBV7-6; cdr3_length: 13; j_call: TRBJ2-7; clone_size: -; cdr3_nt: TGTGCCAGCAGCGAACCCCAGGGTTACGAGCAGTACTTC; cdr3_aa: CASSEPQGYEQYF
d_call: -; v_call: TRBV7-8; cdr3_length: 16; j_call: TRBJ1-1; clone_size: -; cdr3_nt: TGTGCCAGCAGCTTAGGCTTCTTGGGGGATAACACTGAAGCTTTCTTT; cdr3_aa: CASSLGFLGDNTEAFF
d_call: -; v_call: TRBV5-4; cdr3_length: 13; j_call: TRBJ2-5; clone_size: few; cdr3_nt: TGTGCCAGCAGCCCCATCGGATTAGAGACCCAGTACTTC; cdr3_aa: CASSPIGLETQYF
d_call: TRBD2; v_call: TRBV15; cdr3_length: 15; j_call: TRBJ2-1; clone_size: -; cdr3_nt: TGTGCCACCAGCAGAGAGCGGGAGGGGGGCAATGAGCAGTTCTTC; cdr3_aa: CATSREREGGNEQFF